The sequence of this T cell receptor (beta chain) was determined in a study of OX40 agonist ivuxolimab in advanced cancers. Study at large: A diagnosis of hepatocellular carcinoma, melanoma, renal cell or head and neck cancer was present in dose-escalation patients. Prior anti-PD-1, anti-PD-L1 or anti-CTLA-4 therapy was allowed; approximately 41% had some. Study-wide results and caveats: Individuals who were partial responders at 0.1-3.0 mg/kg had clonal expansion that ranked among the lowest.

The CDR3 is made up of 14 amino acids. Germline V gene lookup returns CDR1 SGHTA and CDR2 FQGNSA. V was shortened by 0 bases and J by 8 bases, with 13 bases between the two germline ends. For this clone: Its specificity is unknown.

Repertoires were generated with immunoSEQ multiplex PCR, while TCRdb's copy carries only in-frame clones and drops some. The profile shows tens of thousands of clones, 65% to 85% of them singletons. This specimen was CD4+ or CD8+ T cells sorted from blood, taken in a trial of the OX40 agonist ivuxolimab. This chain joins TRBV7-2 and TRBJ1-2; unclear D gene. The receptor was isolated from an adult with an advanced solid tumor such as melanoma, head and neck, liver or kidney cancer. The CDR3 protein is CASSLAAVSGGYTF. The CDR3 DNA sequence: TGTGCCAGCAGCTTAGCGGCAGTCTCTGGGGGCTACACCTTC.